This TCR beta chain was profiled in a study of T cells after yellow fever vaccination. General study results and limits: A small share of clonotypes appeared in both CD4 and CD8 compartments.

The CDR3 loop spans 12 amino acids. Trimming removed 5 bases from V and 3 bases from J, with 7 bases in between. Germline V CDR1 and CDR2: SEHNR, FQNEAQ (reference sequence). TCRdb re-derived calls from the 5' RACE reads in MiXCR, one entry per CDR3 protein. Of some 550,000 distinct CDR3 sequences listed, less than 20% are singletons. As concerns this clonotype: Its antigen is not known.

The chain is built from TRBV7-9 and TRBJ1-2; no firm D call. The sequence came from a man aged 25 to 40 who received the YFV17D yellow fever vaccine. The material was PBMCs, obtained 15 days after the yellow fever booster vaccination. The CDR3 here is CASSQAHYGYTF. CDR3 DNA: TGTGCCAGCAGCCAAGCCCACTATGGCTACACCTTC.